Below are 22 T cell receptor beta chains sequenced from a single sample in a study of blood T cell repertoires in COVID-19. The table came from immunoSEQ multiplex PCR; TCRdb's copy has only in-frame clones and leaves some out. The sample carries roughly 190,000 clones, around 91% recorded once. The material sequenced was PBMCs or T cells enriched from blood (not recorded which). The receptors come from a woman in her late teens or twenties who had recovered from COVID-19.

The chain joins TRBV24-1 to TRBJ2-3; 9 bases match TRBD1. The germline CDR1 and CDR2 sequences are KGHDR and SFDVKD. The trim removed 3 bases at V and 8 bases at J, leaving 11 bases unmatched. The CDR3 has 16 amino acids. CDR3 in amino acids: CATSDGGQGNLGTQYF. DNA for the CDR3: TGTGCCACCAGTGATGGGGGACAGGGAAACCTGGGTACGCAGTATTTT.

The rearrangement links TRBV24-1 to TRBJ2-7; D perhaps matches TRBD2 (6 bases). The CDR3 totals 18 residues. Between the trimmed V and J ends, which lost 12 bases and 3 bases, there was a span of 32 bases. Looked up from germline, CDR1 is KGHDR and CDR2 is SFDVKD. The CDR3: CAPPSYIGTALRDYEQYF. The DNA of the CDR3 is TGTGCCCCCCCTTCTTACATCGGGACTGCATTGAGGGACTACGAGCAGTACTTC.

J is TRBJ2-7 and V is TRBV5-1; D might be TRBD1 (6 bases). The CDR3 covers 12 residues. Looked up from germline, CDR1 is SGHRS and CDR2 is YFSETQ. V was trimmed by 4 bases and J by 5 bases, leaving 10 bases between them. This chain's CDR3 is CASSAGVDEQYF. The CDR3 bases are TGCGCCAGCAGCGCAGGGGTCGACGAGCAGTACTTC.

The J gene is TRBJ2-7, the V gene TRBV5-1; 10 nucleotides align to TRBD1. J gave up 0 bases and V 3 bases, and 18 bases lay outside the gene matches. There are 20 residues in the CDR3. Looked up from germline, CDR1 is SGHRS and CDR2 is YFSETQ. CDR3 region: CASSWGSGQGFALASYEQYF. In DNA form, the CDR3 reads TGCGCCAGCAGCTGGGGTTCGGGACAGGGGTTCGCCCTAGCCTCCTACGAGCAGTACTTC.

V gene TRBV28 combines with J gene TRBJ1-3, with unresolved D. The CDR3 covers 13 residues. The V and J ends lost 6 bases and 1 base respectively, with 7 bases between them. Germline V gene data show CDR1 as MDHEN and CDR2 as SYDVKM. CDR3 bases: TGTGCCAGCAGCAGAGGTTCTGGAAACACCATATATTTT. Translating it yields CASSRGSGNTIYF.

This chain connects TRBV10-3 to TRBJ1-6; no definite D call. Germline CDR1 and CDR2: ENHRY and SYGVKD. CDR3 length equals 14 residues. The V gene lost 10 bases and the J gene lost 10 bases, with 20 bases spanning the gap. The CDR3 loop is CASNGGIQGSPLHF. The CDR3, as DNA: TGTGCCAGTAATGGAGGGATCCAAGGATCACCCCTCCACTTT.

The V gene is TRBV5-1, the J gene TRBJ2-7, with TRBD1 matching over 8 bases. This CDR3 comprises 14 residues. Germline V gives CDR1 SGHRS, CDR2 YFSETQ. Trimming removed 4 bases from V and 2 bases from J; junction bases left unmatched: 5. The CDR3 loop reads CASSIDRGPYEQYF. The CDR3 DNA sequence: TGCGCCAGCAGCATAGACAGGGGCCCCTACGAGCAGTACTTC.

The CDR3 nucleotides are TGTGCCAGCAGCCGATCCCTCGGGGTCCAAGAGACCCAGTACTTC. It specifies CASSRSLGVQETQYF. The J gene is TRBJ2-5, the V gene TRBV6-5; weak D call: TRBD2 (5 bases). V gave up 6 bases and J gave up 1 base, with 15 bases separating them. Per germline, CDR1 MNHEY and CDR2 SVGAGI. The CDR3 has 15 residues.

The J gene is TRBJ1-2, the V gene TRBV5-5; the D gene is possibly TRBD1 (6 bases). CDR3 length: 15 amino acids. The germline V and J ends were trimmed by 3 bases and 1 base, with 13 bases remaining between them. From germline, CDR1 is SGHKS and CDR2 YYEKEE (reference sequence). The CDR3 here is CASSSRDILNYGYTF. DNA of the CDR3: TGTGCCAGCAGCTCTAGGGACATCCTTAACTATGGCTACACCTTC.

V gene TRBV6-5 combines with J gene TRBJ2-2; the D gene is possibly TRBD1 (5 bases). This CDR3 spans 14 amino acids. Per the germline V gene, CDR1 is MNHEY and CDR2 is SVGAGI. The V end lost 3 bases, the J end lost 5 bases, and 10 bases lay between the germline ends. The CDR3: CASSYFQGTGELFF. CDR3 nucleotides: TGTGCCAGCAGTTATTTTCAGGGAACCGGGGAGCTGTTTTTT.

This chain joins TRBV30 and TRBJ2-5, with 13 bases fitting TRBD2. The CDR3 is made up of 15 amino acids. The V gene's germline CDR1 is GTSNPN and CDR2 SVGIG (reference sequence). Unmatched junction bases numbered 5, after V lost 3 bases and J lost 4 bases. DNA for the CDR3: TGTGCCTGGAGGTGGACTAGCGGGAGCCCAGAGACCCAGTACTTC. It translates to CAWRWTSGSPETQYF.

The chain combines TRBV5-6 with TRBJ2-7, with a tentative D call TRBD1 (6 bases). This CDR3 is built from 17 residues. V lost 4 bases, J lost 1 base, and 21 bases lay in between. The germline CDR1 and CDR2 sequences are SGHDT and YYEEEE. The CDR3 nucleotides are TGTGCCAGCAGCCCAAGGGGGAGCGTTCATAGGTCCTACGAGCAGTACTTC. Encoded protein: CASSPRGSVHRSYEQYF.

The chain is built from TRBV28 and TRBJ2-2; tentative D call: TRBD1 (6 bases). Between the trimmed V and J ends, which lost 6 bases and 6 bases, there was a span of 14 bases. The CDR3 consists of 14 residues. The germline CDR1 and CDR2 sequences are MDHEN and SYDVKM. In DNA, the CDR3 is TGTGCCAGCAGGGACAGTAGAGACGCCGGGGAGCTGTTTTTT. This translates into CASRDSRDAGELFF.

The CDR3 sequence is CAITPRDDYEQYF. CDR3 bases: TGTGCCATAACCCCGCGGGACGACTACGAGCAGTACTTC. The rearrangement uses TRBV10-3 and TRBJ2-7, with D possibly TRBD2 on 6 matching bases. The germline V and J ends were trimmed by 9 bases and 3 bases, with 15 bases remaining between them. Per germline, CDR1 ENHRY and CDR2 SYGVKD. This CDR3 is built from 13 residues.

The gene calls are TRBV13 and TRBJ2-1; TRBD2 matches 8 bases. The germline V gene has CDR1 PRHDT and CDR2 FYEKMQ (reference sequence). Germline trimming cut 3 bases from V and 0 bases from J; bases unmatched to any gene: 13. The CDR3 sequence is 19 residues long. The CDR3 DNA reads as TGTGCCAGCAGCTTCGGCCCGGGGGGGCGGGGGAACTCCTACAATGAGCAGTTCTTC. It translates to CASSFGPGGRGNSYNEQFF.

This chain uses TRBV2 with TRBJ2-7; the D gene is possibly TRBD1 (6 bases). V was shortened by 7 bases and J by 0 bases, with 16 bases between the two germline ends. The length of the CDR3 is 15 residues. Germline loops: CDR1 SNHLY, CDR2 FYNNEI. CDR3 sequence: CASKGGNNFSYEQYF. As DNA, the CDR3 is TGTGCCAGCAAAGGGGGAAATAATTTCTCCTACGAGCAGTACTTC. The full variable domain, rest sourced from reference TRBV2 and TRBJ2-7, is EPEVTQTPSHQVTQMGQEVILRCVPISNHLYFYWYRQILGQKVEFLVSFYNNEISEKSEIFDDQFSVERPDGSNFTLKIRSTKLEDSAMYFCASKGGNNFSYEQYFGPGTRLTVT.

J is TRBJ2-2 and V is TRBV6-1; tentatively, D is TRBD2 (6 bases). The ends were cut back, 0 bases at V and 8 bases at J, with 13 bases in the middle. Germline loops: CDR1 MNHNS, CDR2 SASEGT. This CDR3 has 15 residues. The chain's CDR3 is CASSEAMGGGGELFF. The CDR3 region has the DNA TGTGCCAGCAGTGAAGCAATGGGTGGAGGGGGGGAGCTGTTTTTT.

The genes are TRBV5-1 and TRBJ2-3; 7 bases match TRBD1. The germline gives CDR1 SGHRS, CDR2 YFSETQ. V was pared by 7 bases and J by 2 bases, with 10 bases of the junction left unmatched. The CDR3 has 15 amino acids. The CDR3 spells CASQSDRVYTDTQYF. Written as DNA, the CDR3 is TGCGCCAGCCAGAGCGACAGGGTGTACACAGATACGCAGTATTTT.

V and J are TRBV5-4 and TRBJ1-1; 9 nucleotides align to TRBD1. This CDR3 region has 18 residues. Trimming removed 0 bases from V and 3 bases from J; junction bases left unmatched: 12. Germline V gene data show CDR1 as SGHNT and CDR2 as YYREEE (reference sequence). CDR3 loop: CASSLVTGGGFWDTEAFF. CDR3 nucleotide sequence: TGTGCCAGCAGCTTGGTAACAGGGGGCGGCTTCTGGGACACTGAAGCTTTCTTT.

The V gene is TRBV5-8, the J gene TRBJ2-2, with a tentative D call TRBD1 (5 bases). The germline V gene encodes CDR1 SGHTS and CDR2 YDEGEE. The CDR3 is 15 residues long. V shed 2 bases and J shed 7 bases, with 15 bases lying between them. In DNA form, the CDR3 reads TGTGCCAGCAGCTTATTTGGGGCGCTCATCGGGGAGCTGTTTTTT. Its protein is CASSLFGALIGELFF. Complete variable domain (other parts from reference TRBV5-8 and TRBJ2-2): EAGVTQSPTHLIKTRGQQATLRCSPISGHTSVYWYQQALGLGLQFLLWYDEGEERNRGNFPPRFSGRQFPNYSSELNVNALELEDSALYLCASSLFGALIGELFFGEGSRLTVL.

The rearrangement joins TRBV6-4 to TRBJ2-3; 16 bases are shared with TRBD2. This CDR3 spans 16 amino acids. The J segment lost 4 bases and the V segment lost 3 bases, leaving 1 base of the junction unmatched. Germline assignment: CDR1 MRHNA and CDR2 SNTAGT. The CDR3 DNA sequence: TGTGCCAGCAGTGAAGGGACTAGCGGGGGGGCAGATACGCAGTATTTT. It specifies CASSEGTSGGADTQYF.

V and J are TRBV6-5 and TRBJ1-4; 9 bases fit TRBD1. The CDR3 covers 15 residues. With V trimmed by 8 bases and J by 5 bases, 9 bases remained unmatched. In germline, CDR1 is MNHEY, CDR2 SVGAGI. The CDR3, as DNA: TGTGCCAGCGGTCACGGGACAGGGTCAAATGAAAAACTGTTTTTT. It is translated as CASGHGTGSNEKLFF.